The clone carrying this T cell receptor (beta chain) was observed a handful of times. Its specificity is not known. This sample was included in a study of blood T cells in healthy people across ages. Whole-study context: Template-switching capture recovered about one barcoded beta molecule per two T cells.

V lost 6 bases to trimming and J lost 7 bases, with 10 bases between them. Germline V gene sequence: CDR1 DFQATT, CDR2 SNEGSKA (reference sequence). The CDR3 consists of 12 residues. Total RNA, at least 6 micrograms per sample, came from PBMCs. General study findings and limits: With naive T cell percentage, TCR beta diversity showed a strong correlation.

Next came a second PCR, run for about 6 to 12 cycles, which used a sample-barcoded 5' primer along with a J-beta primer mix. TCRdb re-called the 5' RACE reads through MiXCR, storing one row per CDR3 protein. The table records some 1.8 million distinct CDR3 sequences, about two fifths of them present only once. Sequences were obtained from blood. The TCR originated in a human donor in good health. The chain uses TRBV20-1 and TRBJ1-6; a possible D gene is TRBD1 (5 bases). The CDR3 DNA is TGCAGTGCCCGGGACGCCAATTCACCCCTCCACTTT. Translated: CSARDANSPLHF.